This paragraph covers one TCR beta chain sequence. The antigen remains unidentified. This specimen belongs to a study of cytomegalovirus exposure and HLA in healthy donors. Study-wide points: For presence/absence analyses, sequencing depth was assumed to be roughly uniform across donors. Cytomegalovirus-associated TCR beta chains were listed, numbering approximately 150. Within the data, a cluster of highly shared sequence variants was likely a sequencing artifact.

With 60 Vbeta and 13 Jbeta primers, the PCR was carried out. The assay was immunoSEQ multiplex PCR, and TCRdb's table has in-frame clones only and misses some. The sample holds more than 80,000 clones, about four fifths seen once. The CDR3 is 14 residues long. The ends lost 5 bases at V and 4 bases at J; junction bases unmatched: 4. Germline V gene lookup returns CDR1 MGHDK and CDR2 SYGVNS. The chain links TRBV25-1 to TRBJ2-7; 11 bases match TRBD1. The source material was PBMCs. The receptor comes from a female donor in good health and CMV-seropositive. CDR3 coding DNA: TGTGCCAGCAGTCCCGGGACAGGGGGTTACGAGCAGTACTTC. It yields the protein CASSPGTGGYEQYF.